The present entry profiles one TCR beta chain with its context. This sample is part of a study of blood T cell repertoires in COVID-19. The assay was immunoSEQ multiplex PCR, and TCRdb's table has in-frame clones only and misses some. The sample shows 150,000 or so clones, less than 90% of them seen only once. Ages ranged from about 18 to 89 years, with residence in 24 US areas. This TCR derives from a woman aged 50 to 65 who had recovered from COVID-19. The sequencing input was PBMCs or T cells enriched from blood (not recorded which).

The CDR3 protein is CAWSVGVVRNTEAFF. The CDR3 nucleotides are TGTGCCTGGAGTGTAGGAGTAGTGCGGAACACTGAAGCTTTCTTT. The V and J genes are TRBV30 and TRBJ1-1, with D unclear. CDR1 GTSNPN and CDR2 SVGIG come from the germline V gene (reference sequence). The CDR3 consists of 15 residues. With 0 bases removed from V and 1 base from J, the gap between germline ends came to 12 bases.